These 15 T cell receptor beta chains came from one sample sequenced in a study of cytomegalovirus exposure and HLA in healthy donors (TCRdb year 2017). The receptor library was made with the immunoSEQ multiplex PCR assay. For the multiplex PCR, a mixture combining 60 forward primers for TCR Vbeta segments and 13 reverse primers for TCR Jbeta segments was used. TCRdb limited this immuneACCESS table to in-frame rearrangements with V and J called. A share of clones is missing; checked studies link under half to unresolved V genes, and the rest is unexplained. For this sample the table gives some 140,000 clones, of which around 79% were detected only once. 7.7% of the sample belongs to the ten largest clones. Input material: PBMCs. Source of these receptors: a man in his thirties or forties in good health and CMV-seropositive.

Comments on this clone: A read error may account for a junction end that differs from germline. The J gene is TRBJ2-1, the V gene TRBV5-8, with a weak D call TRBD2 (7 bases). The length of the CDR3 is 10 residues. The germline CDR1 and CDR2 sequences are SGHTS and YDEGEE. The CDR3 protein is CASTAPGGLF. The CDR3 DNA reads as TGTGCCAGCACCGCCCCGGGGGGCCTCTTC.

V and J are TRBV11-2 and TRBJ2-3; possibly TRBD1 for D (7 bases). V lost 4 bases and J lost 5, with 19 bases in between. CDR1 is SGHAT, CDR2 FQNNGV, per germline. The CDR3 consists of 16 residues. This CDR3 is CASSSPGQPGGDTQYF. DNA for the CDR3: TGTGCCAGCAGCTCCCCGGGACAGCCCGGGGGAGATACGCAGTATTTT.

V usage is TRBV9 and J usage is TRBJ1-1; D might be TRBD1 (5 bases). V dropped 4 bases and J dropped 7 bases, with 14 bases sitting between them. This CDR3 has 13 residues. Germline lookup yields CDR1 SGDLS and CDR2 YYNGEE. The CDR3 protein is CASSPRGEGEAFF. The CDR3 bases are TGTGCCAGCAGCCCCCGAGGGGAGGGTGAAGCTTTCTTT.

The rearrangement joins TRBV10-3 to TRBJ2-5; D is perhaps TRBD2 (6 bases). Trimming took off 6 bases at V and 5 bases at J, with 13 bases between the two ends. Germline CDR1 reads ENHRY; CDR2 reads SYGVKD. The CDR3 consists of 13 residues. CDR3 nucleotides: TGTGCCATCAGGGAGGGGCCGGGGGAGACCCAGTACTTC. This sequence encodes CAIREGPGETQYF.

This sequence joins TRBV7-9 and TRBJ1-1; D remains unclear. The V gene lost 1 base and the J gene lost 7 bases, with 10 bases spanning the gap. CDR1 and CDR2 (germline): SEHNR, FQNEAQ (reference sequence). The CDR3 runs 13 residues. CDR3: CASSLGGQLEAFF. The CDR3 DNA is TGTGCCAGCAGCTTAGGTGGGCAGCTTGAAGCTTTCTTT. Supplemented by reference TRBV7-9 and TRBJ1-1, the full variable domain reads DTGVSQNPRHKITKRGQNVTFRCDPISEHNRLYWYRQTLGQGPEFLTYFQNEAQLEKSRLLSDRFSAERPKGSFSTLEIQRTEQGDSAMYLCASSLGGQLEAFFGQGTRLTVV.

This clone was seen a handful of times. Here the CDR3 DNA reads TGTGCCATCAGTGACCCCGGTAGGGGGAGTGGCTACACCTTC. Its translation is CAISDPGRGSGYTF. The gene calls are TRBV10-3 and TRBJ1-2; D might be TRBD1 (6 bases). V lost 3 bases and J 7 bases, leaving 15 bases between the germline ends. This CDR3 contains 14 residues. Germline V gene lookup returns CDR1 ENHRY and CDR2 SYGVKD.

The chain carries TRBV6-4 and TRBJ2-6, with D possibly matching TRBD2 (5 bases). The CDR3 consists of 16 residues. Deletions cut 3 bases from V and 0 bases from J, with 9 bases between. Germline CDR1 is MRHNA and CDR2 is SNTAGT. The CDR3 here is CASSETGNSGANVLTF. For the CDR3, the DNA is TGTGCCAGCAGTGAAACGGGGAACTCTGGGGCCAACGTCCTGACTTTC.

The CDR3 sequence is CASSPLTGQSSYEQYF. CDR3 DNA sequence: TGTGCCAGCTCACCACTAACGGGTCAAAGCTCCTACGAGCAGTACTTC. V and J are TRBV18 and TRBJ2-7; D is uncertain. The CDR3 covers 16 residues. V gave up 1 base and J gave up 0 bases, with 13 bases separating them. Germline lookup yields CDR1 KGHSH and CDR2 LQKENI.

The chain has TRBV10-1 and TRBJ2-7; 12 bases align to TRBD2. Germline-derived CDR1 and CDR2 are WNHNN and SYGVQD (reference sequence). The CDR3 has 17 residues. V gave up 10 bases and J gave up 2 bases; unmatched junction bases: 15. CDR3 in DNA: TGCGCCAACCCACCCCCCCCTAGCGGGAGGGTCCCCTACGAGCAGTACTTC. Translation: CANPPPPSGRVPYEQYF.

The chain is built from TRBV4-1 and TRBJ2-1; D is perhaps TRBD1 (6 bases). The germline V gene encodes CDR1 MGHRA and CDR2 YSYEKL. V lost 3 bases to trimming and J lost 3 bases, with 21 bases between them. CDR3 length: 18 amino acids. The CDR3 DNA reads as TGCGCCAGCAGCCAGCCAGAGACCTTGGACAGCAGCTACAATGAGCAGTTCTTC. Translated, it gives CASSQPETLDSSYNEQFF.

In its sample, this clone was seen once. This chain joins TRBV2 and TRBJ1-2; tentatively, D is TRBD1 (6 bases). The CDR3 length is 12 residues. CDR1 and CDR2 (germline): SNHLY, FYNNEI. V dropped 6 bases and J dropped 3 bases, with 8 bases sitting between them. CDR3 in DNA: TGTGCCAGCAGCCCAGGGGACTATGGCTACACCTTC. This gives the protein CASSPGDYGYTF.

This chain joins TRBV6-6 and TRBJ2-3; D gene uncertain. V lost 8 bases, J lost 0 bases, and 12 bases lay in between. CDR3 length equals 14 residues. CDR1 MNHNY and CDR2 SVGAGI come from the germline V gene (reference sequence). CDR3 nucleotide sequence: TGTGCCAGCGGCTCGTATTCTAGCACAGATACGCAGTATTTT. It yields the protein CASGSYSSTDTQYF.

This chain links TRBV5-1 with TRBJ2-5, with a tentative D call TRBD2 (6 bases). With the DNA end fitting TRBJ2-7 better, the J assignment may be wrong. The CDR3 loop spans 16 amino acids. CDR1 SGHRS and CDR2 YFSETQ come from the germline V gene. CDR3 DNA: TGCGCCAGCAGCTTGGGGGGGGTCCTCAGCTCCTACGAGCAGTACTTC. As protein: CASSLGGVLSSYEQYF.

The CDR3 is CASSPGGTSGQETQYF. The CDR3 DNA reads as TGTGCCAGCAGCCCGGGGGGGACTAGCGGTCAAGAGACCCAGTACTTC. The chain uses TRBV5-6 and TRBJ2-5; 11 bases fit TRBD2. With 4 bases clipped from V and 2 bases from J, the junction kept 7 bases outside the gene matches. CDR1 SGHDT and CDR2 YYEEEE come from the germline V gene. The CDR3 covers 16 residues.

This clone was detected once. The J gene is TRBJ1-4, the V gene TRBV2; 8 positions agree with TRBD1. V dropped 6 bases and J dropped 4; count of bases not matched to a gene: 7. The CDR3 extends over 15 amino acids. From germline, CDR1 is SNHLY and CDR2 FYNNEI. The CDR3 bases are TGTGCCAGCAGACTAGGGACAGGAGATAATGAAAAACTGTTTTTT. It specifies CASRLGTGDNEKLFF.